The 9 T cell receptor beta chains given below trace back to one sample, sequenced in a study of T cell repertoires in cytomegalovirus infection. Each CDR3 protein is one row after TCRdb ran MiXCR on the reads. Here the sample spans 250,000 to 300,000 distinct CDR3 sequences, roughly an eighth being singletons. Sequenced: PBMCs. The receptors derive from a human donor in good health (CMV status not recorded). Some clones in this sample may be carry-over from other donors' samples.

This clonotype has at least ten counts. This sequence joins TRBV6-6 and TRBJ2-1; weak D call: TRBD2 (6 bases). Germline CDR1 reads MNHNY; CDR2 reads SVGAGI (reference sequence). Trimming shortened V by 0 bases and J by 3 bases, and 12 bases separated the two germline ends. There are 16 residues in the CDR3. The CDR3 loop is CASSYSSGRSYNEQFF. DNA of the CDR3: TGTGCCAGCAGTTACTCCTCCGGGAGAAGCTACAATGAGCAGTTCTTC.

This clonotype turned up a few times. The genes are TRBV5-1 and TRBJ1-1; no clear D gene. Trimming took 1 base from V and 1 from J, leaving 8 bases between them. The CDR3 spans 14 residues. CDR1 is SGHRS and CDR2 is YFSETQ in the germline V gene. This chain's CDR3 is CASSLRRENTEAFF. CDR3 DNA: TGCGCCAGCAGCTTGAGACGGGAGAACACTGAAGCTTTCTTT.

CDR3 nucleotide sequence: TGTGCCAGCAGTGACTTAAAGAAAAAGGGGGCGACTTCTTCTGAAGATACGCAGTATTTT. It encodes CASSDLKKKGATSSEDTQYF. This chain uses TRBV2 with TRBJ2-3; 7 bases align to TRBD1. Germline-derived CDR1 and CDR2 are SNHLY and FYNNEI. CDR3 length equals 20 residues. Unmatched junction bases numbered 23, after V lost 3 bases and J lost 5 bases. Looking up the rest from reference TRBV2 and TRBJ2-3 gives the full variable domain: EPEVTQTPSHQVTQMGQEVILRCVPISNHLYFYWYRQILGQKVEFLVSFYNNEISEKSEIFDDQFSVERPDGSNFTLKIRSTKLEDSAMYFCASSDLKKKGATSSEDTQYFGPGTRLTVL.

The V gene is TRBV28, the J gene TRBJ2-4; perhaps D is TRBD1 or TRBD2 (5 bases each). Per germline, CDR1 MDHEN and CDR2 SYDVKM. The CDR3 is 13 amino acids. Trimming pared 3 bases from V and 6 bases from J, leaving 9 bases between. CDR3 sequence (DNA): TGTGCCAGCAGTTTCCCCGGGGCAAACATTCAGTACTTC. Translation: CASSFPGANIQYF.

This clonotype was seen a few times. The chain is built from TRBV28 and TRBJ2-7; the match to TRBD1 covers 7 bases. The J segment lost 3 bases and the V segment lost 6 bases, leaving 8 bases of the junction unmatched. Germline CDR1 reads MDHEN; CDR2 reads SYDVKM. The CDR3 sequence is 14 residues long. The CDR3 DNA reads TGTGCCAGCAGGCCGGGACAGACGCGCTACGAGCAGTACTTC. Translated: CASRPGQTRYEQYF.

This clonotype occurred a few times. The gene calls are TRBV4-1 and TRBJ2-1, with D possibly being TRBD1 or TRBD2 (5 bases each). V lost 2 bases and J lost 4, with 12 bases in between. The germline V gene has CDR1 MGHRA and CDR2 YSYEKL. The CDR3 consists of 15 residues. CDR3 nucleotide sequence: TGCGCCAGCAGCCAAAAGAACTGGGGGTACAATGAGCAGTTCTTC. This encodes CASSQKNWGYNEQFF.

At least ten counts were recorded for this clonotype. The rearrangement joins TRBV6-2 or TRBV6-3 to TRBJ2-3; D might be TRBD2 (7 bases). The V and J ends lost 2 bases and 6 bases respectively, with 18 bases between them. Germline V gene lookup returns CDR1 MNHEY and CDR2 SVGEGT. The CDR3 extends over 16 amino acids. CDR3 coding DNA: TGTGCCAGCAGTTACGGAGGGGGAGGGCCTTCGGATACGCAGTATTTT. It is translated as CASSYGGGGPSDTQYF.

This clonotype was seen more than once but under ten times. This chain uses TRBV19 with TRBJ2-7; the match to TRBD2 covers 8 bases. Germline CDR1 is LNHDA and CDR2 is SQIVND (reference sequence). The CDR3 has 16 amino acids. Germline trimming cut 10 bases from V and 0 bases from J; bases unmatched to any gene: 14. CDR3 nucleotide sequence: TGTGCCACCCGCCTCAGTCCAGCGGGAGCCTCCTACGAGCAGTACTTC. It encodes CATRLSPAGASYEQYF.

For this clonotype: Given a much more abundant clone one base away, this may be a read error. V gene TRBV7-6 combines with J gene TRBJ1-1; D unclear. Deletions cut 0 bases from V and 0 bases from J, with 8 bases between. This CDR3 spans 15 amino acids. The germline V gene encodes CDR1 SGHVS and CDR2 FNYEAQ. This chain's CDR3 is CASSLAVGMNTEAFF. CDR3 in DNA: TGTGCCAGCAGCTTAGCGGTCGGGATGAACACTGAAGCTTTCTTT.